This entry lists 10 T cell receptor beta chains sequenced from one sample in a study of post-analysis software for immune sequencing data. Study conclusions and caveats: Elevated frequency relative to controls characterized 4 or 5 TRBV segments in patients, TRBV5-6, TRBV5-1 and TRBV20-1 among them.

No antigen has been identified for these receptors. Included in the TCR beta cDNA libraries were unique molecular identifiers. MiXCR, run by TCRdb on the PCR reads, gives a single entry per CDR3 protein. The sample includes some 890,000 distinct CDR3 sequences, roughly half of them seen just once. The sample was blood. All receptors derive from a girl aged 10-17 years with multiple sclerosis.

This clonotype was found a few times. V is TRBV12-3 or TRBV12-4 and J is TRBJ2-7; D ambiguous. V shed 3 bases and J shed 1 base, with 13 bases lying between them. The CDR3 length is 15 residues. The CDR3 coding sequence is TGTGCCAGCAGTTTTTGGGTAGATGATTCCTACGAGCAGTACTTC. It translates to CASSFWVDDSYEQYF.

The chain is built from TRBV29-1 and TRBJ1-1; D remains unclear. Germline V gene sequence: CDR1 SQVTM, CDR2 ANQGSEA. V shed 2 bases and J shed 0 bases, with 7 bases lying between them. CDR3 length equals 13 residues. CDR3 residues: CSVERLMNTEAFF. The CDR3 region has the DNA TGCAGCGTTGAACGACTCATGAACACTGAAGCTTTCTTT.

This clonotype appeared a single time. The junction shows a germline mismatch at one end, possibly a read error. CDR3 amino acids: CASSPSSLGKASWAETQYF. In DNA, the CDR3 is TGTGCTAGCAGCCCGAGTTCCCTTGGGAAGGCGTCCTGGGCGGAGACCCAGTACTTC. This chain joins TRBV7-7 and TRBJ2-5; D unclear. This CDR3 is built from 19 residues. The germline V gene encodes CDR1 SSHAT and CDR2 FNYEAQ (reference sequence).

The chain carries TRBV20-1 and TRBJ1-2; TRBD1 agrees at 7 bases. Germline loops: CDR1 DFQATT, CDR2 SNEGSKA (reference sequence). This CDR3 spans 15 amino acids. V shed 5 bases, J shed 2 bases, and the junction held 11 bases outside the gene matches. The CDR3 DNA follows: TGCAGTGCTTATGGGGGACAGCCGTTAAACTATGGCTACACCTTC. Translating gives CSAYGGQPLNYGYTF.

J is TRBJ2-5 and V is TRBV7-3; 8 positions agree with TRBD1. Losses at the gene ends were 3 bases for V and 4 bases for J; bases not matched to a gene: 4. CDR1 SGHTA and CDR2 FQGTGA come from the germline V gene. The CDR3 loop spans 14 amino acids. CDR3 in DNA: TGTGCCAGCAGCTTTGGACAGGGAACAGAGACCCAGTACTTC. Amino acids: CASSFGQGTETQYF.

The chain has TRBV11-2 and TRBJ2-5, with D hard to call. CDR1 is SGHAT, CDR2 FQNNGV, per germline. This CDR3 is built from 15 residues. V lost 6 bases, J lost 5 bases, and 19 bases lay in between. For the CDR3, the DNA is TGTGCCAGCAGGGCCCTTGGGTCCAGTTGGGAGACCCAGTACTTC. Its translation: CASRALGSSWETQYF.

This chain connects TRBV6-5 to TRBJ2-7; 11 bases are shared with TRBD1. The V segment lost 2 bases and the J segment 3 bases; nucleotides outside the gene matches: 9. The CDR3 covers 17 residues. CDR1 and CDR2 from the germline V gene are MNHEY and SVGAGI. The CDR3 region is CASSYRSGQGVIYEQYF. CDR3 DNA: TGTGCCAGCAGTTACCGTTCGGGACAGGGGGTGATCTACGAGCAGTACTTC.

V usage is TRBV10-3 and J usage is TRBJ2-5, with D possibly TRBD1 on 6 matching bases. Deletions cut 10 bases from V and 5 bases from J, with 14 bases between. The CDR3 has 12 amino acids. Per the germline V gene, CDR1 is ENHRY and CDR2 is SYGVKD. The DNA of the CDR3 is TGTGCCACCAGGGGCCCTGGGGAGACCCAGTACTTC. It encodes CATRGPGETQYF.

This clonotype showed up just a few times. V gene TRBV25-1 combines with J gene TRBJ2-4; 7 bases line up with TRBD1. With 3 bases clipped from V and 13 bases from J, the junction kept 6 bases outside the gene matches. The CDR3 consists of 12 residues. CDR1 is MGHDK and CDR2 is SYGVNS in the germline V gene. CDR3 protein: CASSELMDRQYF. CDR3 nucleotide sequence: TGTGCCAGCAGTGAGCTCATGGACAGGCAGTACTTC.

The V call is TRBV7-3, the J call TRBJ2-1; possibly TRBD1 for D (6 bases). Germline V CDR1 and CDR2: SGHTA, FQGTGA. Trimming stripped 2 bases from V and 2 bases from J, with 10 bases between. The CDR3 runs 15 residues. CDR3 in amino acids: CASSLDRLTYNEQFF. CDR3 DNA sequence: TGTGCCAGCAGCTTAGACAGGTTAACCTACAATGAGCAGTTCTTC. Full variable domain (missing parts from reference TRBV7-3 and TRBJ2-1): GAGVSQTPSNKVTEKGKYVELRCDPISGHTALYWYRQSLGQGPEFLIYFQGTGAADDSGLPNDRFFAVRPEGSVSTLKIQRTERGDSAVYLCASSLDRLTYNEQFFGPGTRLTVL.